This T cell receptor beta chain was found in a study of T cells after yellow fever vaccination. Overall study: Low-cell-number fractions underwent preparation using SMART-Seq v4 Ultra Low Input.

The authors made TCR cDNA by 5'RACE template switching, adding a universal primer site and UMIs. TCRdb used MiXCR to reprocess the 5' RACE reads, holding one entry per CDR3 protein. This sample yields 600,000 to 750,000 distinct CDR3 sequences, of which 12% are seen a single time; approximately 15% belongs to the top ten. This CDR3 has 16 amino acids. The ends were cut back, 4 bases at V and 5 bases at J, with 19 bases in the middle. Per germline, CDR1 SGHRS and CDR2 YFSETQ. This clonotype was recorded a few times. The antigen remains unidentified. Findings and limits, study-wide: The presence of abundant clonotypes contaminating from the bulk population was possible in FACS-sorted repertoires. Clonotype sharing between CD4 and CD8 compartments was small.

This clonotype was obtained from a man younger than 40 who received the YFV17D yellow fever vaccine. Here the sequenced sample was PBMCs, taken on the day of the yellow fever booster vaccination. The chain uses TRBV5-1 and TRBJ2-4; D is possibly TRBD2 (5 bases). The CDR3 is CASSGLSGAGENIQYF. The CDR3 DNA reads TGCGCCAGCAGCGGATTGAGCGGCGCGGGCGAAAACATTCAGTACTTC.